This TCR beta chain was observed in a study of identical twins. TCRdb re-called the 5' RACE reads with MiXCR, one entry per CDR3 protein. This sample has around 960,000 distinct CDR3 sequences, with 12% found just once. This clonotype was seen more than once but under ten times. Its antigen is not identified. Points from the study as a whole: Twins' excess sharing was less marked for out-of-frame beta sequences. Within twin pairs, the out-of-frame alpha sequences they shared showed excess low generation probability. Because invariant MAIT and iNKT cells could be present, zero-insertion analyses could be partly confounded.

Germline values: CDR1 SGHVS, CDR2 FQNEAQ. Trimming took off 1 base at V and 4 bases at J, with 16 bases between the two ends. CDR3 size: 16 residues. This sample also appeared in a second study, on yellow fever vaccine responses in identical twins.

The TCR was taken from a woman under 30 in good health. Sequenced material: PBMCs. This rearrangement joins TRBV7-8 to TRBJ1-1; D possibly corresponds to TRBD1 (5 bases). The CDR3 nucleotides read TGTGCCAGCAGCTTAGTGGAGGCCTCTGGGGGCACTGAAGCTTTCTTT. Residues: CASSLVEASGGTEAFF.